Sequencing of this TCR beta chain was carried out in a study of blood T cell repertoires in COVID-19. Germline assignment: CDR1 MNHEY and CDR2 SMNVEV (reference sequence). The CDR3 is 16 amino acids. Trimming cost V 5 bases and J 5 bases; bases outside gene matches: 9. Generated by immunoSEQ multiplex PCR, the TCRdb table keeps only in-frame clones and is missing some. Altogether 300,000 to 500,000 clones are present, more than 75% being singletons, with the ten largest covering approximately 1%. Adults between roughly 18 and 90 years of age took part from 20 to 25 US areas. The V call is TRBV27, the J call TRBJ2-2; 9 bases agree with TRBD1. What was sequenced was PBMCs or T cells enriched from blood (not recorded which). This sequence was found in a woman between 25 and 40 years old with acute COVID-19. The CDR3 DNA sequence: TGTGCCAGCAGTCTCGGGACAGGGATACGGACCGGGGAGCTGTTTTTT. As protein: CASSLGTGIRTGELFF.